What follows describes a single TCR beta chain. The RNA, about 0.45 to 1 ug, was put through reverse transcription using random hexamers. TCRdb reprocessed the immunoSEQ multiplex PCR reads with MiXCR, giving one entry per CDR3 protein. The sample contains about 300,000 distinct CDR3 sequences, 75% to 90% of which appear only once. The sample originates from a study of CD8 T cells in Susac syndrome. Trimming took 2 bases from V and 9 from J; bases not matched to a gene: 6. This CDR3 region has 15 residues. Looked up from germline, CDR1 is LGHNA and CDR2 is YNFKEQ. Sequenced sample: CD8+ T cells from PBMCs. This receptor was identified in a human donor with multiple sclerosis. This chain links TRBV4-2 with TRBJ1-6; 8 nucleotides line up with TRBD1. The CDR3 bases are TGTGCCAGCAGCCAACTACAGGGGGTAGGTTCACCCCTCCACTTT. As protein: CASSQLQGVGSPLHF.